The 10 T cell receptor beta chains reported below all come from one sample, sequenced in a study of T cell responses to AZD1222 COVID-19 vaccine. This table comes from immunoSEQ multiplex PCR, and its TCRdb copy is limited to in-frame clones, with some not included. The sample holds 150,000 to 180,000 clones, about nine tenths seen once. Sequenced here: peripheral blood, sampled on day 0 of AZD1222 vaccination. Receptor source: an adult in good health.

V usage is TRBV9 and J usage is TRBJ1-6; 7 positions agree with TRBD1. The V segment lost 4 bases and the J segment 10 bases; nucleotides outside the gene matches: 11. This CDR3 spans 15 amino acids. Germline assignment: CDR1 SGDLS and CDR2 YYNGEE. DNA for the CDR3: TGTGCCAGCAGCCCCCGGTCAAGGGGGCAATCACCCCTCCACTTT. Its translation is CASSPRSRGQSPLHF.

The chain joins TRBV30 to TRBJ1-5; D unresolved. Trimming removed 0 bases from V and 1 base from J, with 7 bases in between. CDR1 and CDR2 from the germline V gene are GTSNPN and SVGIG (reference sequence). The CDR3 has 14 amino acids. The CDR3 sequence is CAWSVLTSNQPQHF. The CDR3 nucleotides read TGTGCCTGGAGTGTACTAACGAGCAATCAGCCCCAGCATTTT.

The J gene is TRBJ2-3, the V gene TRBV27; D might be TRBD1 (5 bases). The CDR3 extends over 14 amino acids. Trimming took off 9 bases at V and 4 bases at J, with 17 bases between the two ends. In germline, CDR1 is MNHEY, CDR2 SMNVEV (reference sequence). The CDR3 spells CASARAIRPDTQYF. CDR3 coding DNA: TGTGCCAGTGCCAGGGCCATTCGTCCAGATACGCAGTATTTT.

The chain has TRBV9 and TRBJ1-1; 8 bases line up with TRBD1. The length of the CDR3 is 14 residues. Germline CDR1 and CDR2: SGDLS and YYNGEE. V trimming: 3 bases; J trimming: 4 bases; junction bases outside the gene matches: 5. The CDR3 nucleotides read TGTGCCAGCAGCGCCCAGGGGGCGAGCACTGAAGCTTTCTTT. This codes for CASSAQGASTEAFF.

DNA for the CDR3: TGTGCCAGCAGCCGCAGGGGGGAGATGAACACTGAAGCTTTCTTT. It yields the protein CASSRRGEMNTEAFF. The chain is built from TRBV5-5 and TRBJ1-1; TRBD1 aligns across 7 bases. CDR1 and CDR2 (germline): SGHKS, YYEKEE (reference sequence). This CDR3 has 15 amino acids. The J segment lost 0 bases and the V segment lost 4 bases, leaving 6 bases of the junction unmatched. Using reference TRBV5-5 and TRBJ1-1 for the parts outside the CDR3, the full variable domain is DAGVTQSPTHLIKTRGQQVTLRCSPISGHKSVSWYQQVLGQGPQFIFQYYEKEERGRGNFPDRFSARQFPNYSSELNVNALLLGDSALYLCASSRRGEMNTEAFFGQGTRLTVV.

The chain joins TRBV15 to TRBJ2-1; 7 nucleotides align to TRBD1. Losses at the gene ends were 5 bases for V and 6 bases for J; bases not matched to a gene: 7. Germline lookup yields CDR1 LNHNV and CDR2 YYDKDF (reference sequence). There are 14 residues in the CDR3. The DNA for the CDR3 is TGTGCCACCAGCGGAAGGACAGGAGGCAATGAGCAGTTCTTC. This gives the protein CATSGRTGGNEQFF.

The chain couples TRBV28 to TRBJ2-3; 10 positions match TRBD1. Trimming cost V 4 bases and J 3 bases; bases outside gene matches: 7. This CDR3 is built from 16 residues. Per germline, CDR1 MDHEN and CDR2 SYDVKM. DNA for the CDR3: TGTGCCAGCAGTTCTAGCGGACAGGGGGGTACAGATACGCAGTATTTT. This sequence encodes CASSSSGQGGTDTQYF. The whole variable domain, filled in from reference TRBV28 and TRBJ2-3, reads DVKVTQSSRYLVKRTGEKVFLECVQDMDHENMFWYRQDPGLGLRLIYFSYDVKMKEKGDIPEGYSVSREKKERFSLILESASTNQTSMYLCASSSSGQGGTDTQYFGPGTRLTVL.

This chain connects TRBV5-4 to TRBJ1-1, with D possibly being TRBD1 (5 bases). V was clipped by 6 bases and J by 6 bases, with 21 bases between them. The CDR3 totals 15 residues. Germline V lookup: CDR1 SGHNT, CDR2 YYREEE (reference sequence). CDR3 in DNA: TGTGCCAGCACCGGTTGGAGGGGCGGAGGGCCTGAAGCTTTCTTT. As protein: CASTGWRGGGPEAFF.

The chain is built from TRBV18 and TRBJ1-2, with D possibly TRBD1 on 6 matching bases. CDR3 length: 16 residues. V lost 3 bases, J lost 3 bases, and 17 bases lay in between. The germline gives CDR1 KGHSH, CDR2 LQKENI. The CDR3 reads CASSPTVQGIDYGYTF. CDR3 in DNA: TGTGCCAGCTCACCTACCGTCCAGGGGATAGACTATGGCTACACCTTC.

The gene calls are TRBV19 and TRBJ1-5, with D possibly TRBD1 on 5 matching bases. Looked up from germline, CDR1 is LNHDA and CDR2 is SQIVND (reference sequence). V dropped 5 bases and J dropped 3 bases, with 14 bases sitting between them. There are 15 residues in the CDR3. The DNA of the CDR3 is TGTGCCAGTAGTCCTTGGGGGAGTTTCAATCAGCCCCAGCATTTT. This sequence encodes CASSPWGSFNQPQHF.